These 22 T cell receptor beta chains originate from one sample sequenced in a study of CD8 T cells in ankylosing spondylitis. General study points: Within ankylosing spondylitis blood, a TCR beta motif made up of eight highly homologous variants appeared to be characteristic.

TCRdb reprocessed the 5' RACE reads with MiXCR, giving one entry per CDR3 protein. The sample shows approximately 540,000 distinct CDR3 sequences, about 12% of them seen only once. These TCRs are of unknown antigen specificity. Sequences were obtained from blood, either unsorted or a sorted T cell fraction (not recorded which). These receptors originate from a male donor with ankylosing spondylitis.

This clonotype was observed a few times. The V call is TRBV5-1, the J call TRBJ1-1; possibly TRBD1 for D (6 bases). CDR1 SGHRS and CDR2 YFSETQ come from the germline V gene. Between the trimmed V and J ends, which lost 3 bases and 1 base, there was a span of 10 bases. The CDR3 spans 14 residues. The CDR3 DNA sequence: TGCGCCAGCAGCTCGGCAGGGGAGAACACTGAAGCTTTCTTT. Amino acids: CASSSAGENTEAFF.

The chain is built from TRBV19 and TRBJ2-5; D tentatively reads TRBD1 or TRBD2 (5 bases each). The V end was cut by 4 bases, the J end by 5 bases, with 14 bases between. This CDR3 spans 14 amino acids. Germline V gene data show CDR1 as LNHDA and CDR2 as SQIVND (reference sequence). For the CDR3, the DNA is TGTGCCAGTAGTACGCCCGGGACGAAGGAGACCCAGTACTTC. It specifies CASSTPGTKETQYF.

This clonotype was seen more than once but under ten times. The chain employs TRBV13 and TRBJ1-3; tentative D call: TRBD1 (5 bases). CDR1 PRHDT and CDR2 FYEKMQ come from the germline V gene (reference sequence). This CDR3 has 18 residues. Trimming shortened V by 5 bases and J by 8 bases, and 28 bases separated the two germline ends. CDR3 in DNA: TGTGCCAGCAGCCGCAACCTCCGGGACTCAAACGGGGTAGACACCATATATTTT. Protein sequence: CASSRNLRDSNGVDTIYF.

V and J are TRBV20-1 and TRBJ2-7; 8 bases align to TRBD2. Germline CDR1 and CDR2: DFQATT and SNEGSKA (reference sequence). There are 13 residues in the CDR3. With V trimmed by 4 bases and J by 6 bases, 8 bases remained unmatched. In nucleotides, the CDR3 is TGCAGTGCTAATCCAGCGGGAGTCATCGAGCAGTACTTC. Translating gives CSANPAGVIEQYF.

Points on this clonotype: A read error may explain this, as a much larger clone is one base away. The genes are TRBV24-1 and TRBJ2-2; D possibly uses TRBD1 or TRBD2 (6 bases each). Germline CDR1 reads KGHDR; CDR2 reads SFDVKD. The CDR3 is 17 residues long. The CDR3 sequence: CATSDLGAGWDTGEQFF. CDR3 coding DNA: TGTGCCACCAGTGATTTGGGCGCGGGATGGGACACCGGGGAGCAGTTTTTT.

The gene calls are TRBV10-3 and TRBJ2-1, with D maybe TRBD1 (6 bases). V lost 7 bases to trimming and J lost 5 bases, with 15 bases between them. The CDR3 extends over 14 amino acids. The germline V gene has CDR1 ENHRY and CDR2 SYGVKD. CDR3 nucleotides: TGTGCCATCATGGGGGCGGACCCAAACAATGAGCAGTTCTTC. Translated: CAIMGADPNNEQFF.

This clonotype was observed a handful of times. The CDR3 loop reads CSARPRTGGREKLFF. The DNA of the CDR3 is TGCAGTGCTAGGCCAAGGACAGGGGGGCGCGAAAAACTGTTTTTT. The V call is TRBV20-1, the J call TRBJ1-4; 10 nucleotides align to TRBD1. J lost 8 bases, V lost 3 bases, and 9 bases had no gene match. CDR1 DFQATT and CDR2 SNEGSKA come from the germline V gene (reference sequence). The CDR3 is made up of 15 amino acids.

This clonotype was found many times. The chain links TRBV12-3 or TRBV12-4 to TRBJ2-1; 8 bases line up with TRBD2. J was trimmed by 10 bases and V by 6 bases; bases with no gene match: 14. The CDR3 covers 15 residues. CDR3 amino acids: CASRTPSGGRGEQFF. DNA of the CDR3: TGTGCCAGCAGAACTCCCAGCGGGGGACGCGGAGAGCAGTTCTTC.

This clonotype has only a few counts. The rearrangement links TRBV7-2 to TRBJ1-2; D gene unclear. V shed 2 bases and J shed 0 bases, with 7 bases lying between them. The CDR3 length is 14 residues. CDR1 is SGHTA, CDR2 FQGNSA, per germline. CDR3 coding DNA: TGTGCCAGCAGCTTATTGGCATCTAACTATGGCTACACCTTC. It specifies CASSLLASNYGYTF.

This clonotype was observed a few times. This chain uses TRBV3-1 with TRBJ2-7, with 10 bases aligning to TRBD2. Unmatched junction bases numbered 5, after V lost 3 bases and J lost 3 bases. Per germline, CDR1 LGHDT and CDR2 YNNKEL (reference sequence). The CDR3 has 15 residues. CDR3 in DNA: TGTGCCAGCAGCCAGTCCGCTAGCGGGAGCTACGAGCAGTACTTC. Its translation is CASSQSASGSYEQYF.

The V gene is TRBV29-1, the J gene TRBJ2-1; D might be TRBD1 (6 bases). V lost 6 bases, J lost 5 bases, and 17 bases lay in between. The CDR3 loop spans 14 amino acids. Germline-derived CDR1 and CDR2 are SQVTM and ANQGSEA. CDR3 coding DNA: TGCAGCGTAATCTTGGCGAACAGGGACAATGAGCAGTTCTTC. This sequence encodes CSVILANRDNEQFF.

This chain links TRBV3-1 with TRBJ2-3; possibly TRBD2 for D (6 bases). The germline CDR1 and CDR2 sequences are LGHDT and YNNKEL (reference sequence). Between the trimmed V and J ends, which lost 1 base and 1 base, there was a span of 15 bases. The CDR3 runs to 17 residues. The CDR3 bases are TGTGCCAGCAGCCAAGGCCAACTAGCTCCCCGCACAGATACGCAGTATTTT. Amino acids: CASSQGQLAPRTDTQYF.

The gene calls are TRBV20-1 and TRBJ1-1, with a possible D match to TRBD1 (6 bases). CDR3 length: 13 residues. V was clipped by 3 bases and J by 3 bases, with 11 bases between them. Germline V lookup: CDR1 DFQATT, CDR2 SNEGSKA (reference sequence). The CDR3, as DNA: TGCAGTGCTAGTCAACAGGGCCACACTGAAGCTTTCTTT. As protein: CSASQQGHTEAFF.

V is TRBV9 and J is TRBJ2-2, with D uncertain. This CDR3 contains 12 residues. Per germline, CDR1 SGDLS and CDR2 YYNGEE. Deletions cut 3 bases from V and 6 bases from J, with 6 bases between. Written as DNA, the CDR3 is TGTGCCAGCAGCGGTTTTGCCGGGGAGCTGTTTTTT. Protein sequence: CASSGFAGELFF. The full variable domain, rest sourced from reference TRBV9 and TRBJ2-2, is DSGVTQTPKHLITATGQRVTLRCSPRSGDLSVYWYQQSLDQGLQFLIQYYNGEERAKGNILERFSAQQFPDLHSELNLSSLELGDSALYFCASSGFAGELFFGEGSRLTVL.

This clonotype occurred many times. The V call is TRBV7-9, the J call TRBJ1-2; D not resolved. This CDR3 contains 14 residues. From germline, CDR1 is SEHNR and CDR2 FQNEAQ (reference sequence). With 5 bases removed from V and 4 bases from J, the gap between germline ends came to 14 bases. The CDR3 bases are TGTGCCAGCAGCCCCAACAAGGGAGGCTATGGCTACACCTTC. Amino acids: CASSPNKGGYGYTF. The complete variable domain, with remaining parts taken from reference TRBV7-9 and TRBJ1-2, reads DTGVSQNPRHKITKRGQNVTFRCDPISEHNRLYWYRQTLGQGPEFLTYFQNEAQLEKSRLLSDRFSAERPKGSFSTLEIQRTEQGDSAMYLCASSPNKGGYGYTFGSGTRLTVV.

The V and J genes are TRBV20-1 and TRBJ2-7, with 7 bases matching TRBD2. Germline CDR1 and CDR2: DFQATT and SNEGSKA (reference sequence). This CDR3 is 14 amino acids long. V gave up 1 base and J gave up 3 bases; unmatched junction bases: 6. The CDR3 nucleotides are TGCAGTGCTAGAGGCCCCGGGGGGTACTACGAGCAGTACTTC. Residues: CSARGPGGYYEQYF.

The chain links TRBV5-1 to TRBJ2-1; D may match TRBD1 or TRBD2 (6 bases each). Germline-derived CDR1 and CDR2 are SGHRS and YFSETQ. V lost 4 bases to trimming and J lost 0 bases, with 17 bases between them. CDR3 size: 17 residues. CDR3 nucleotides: TGCGCCAGCAGCATCCACAGGGTCGGGAGCTCCTACAATGAGCAGTTCTTC. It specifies CASSIHRVGSSYNEQFF.

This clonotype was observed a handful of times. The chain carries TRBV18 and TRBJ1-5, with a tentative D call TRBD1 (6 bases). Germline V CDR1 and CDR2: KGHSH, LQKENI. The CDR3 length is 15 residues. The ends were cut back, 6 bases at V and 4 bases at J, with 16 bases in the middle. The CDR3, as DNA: TGTGCCAGCTCTAAGGGGGGTGAGGGAAATCAGCCCCAGCATTTT. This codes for CASSKGGEGNQPQHF.

Written as DNA, the CDR3 is TGCAGTGCTAGAGATTTCCGCAGGGAGAGTGAGCAGTTCTTC. It translates to CSARDFRRESEQFF. The rearrangement joins TRBV20-1 to TRBJ2-1, with D perhaps matching TRBD1 or TRBD2 (5 bases each). Germline CDR1 and CDR2: DFQATT and SNEGSKA (reference sequence). The V gene lost 0 bases and the J gene lost 9 bases, with 15 bases spanning the gap. CDR3 size: 14 residues.

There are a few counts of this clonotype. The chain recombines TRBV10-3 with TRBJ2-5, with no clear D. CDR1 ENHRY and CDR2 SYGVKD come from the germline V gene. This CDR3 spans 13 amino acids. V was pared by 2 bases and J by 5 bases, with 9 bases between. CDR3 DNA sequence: TGTGCCATCAGTGAGCGGCAGTGGGAGACCCAGTACTTC. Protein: CAISERQWETQYF.

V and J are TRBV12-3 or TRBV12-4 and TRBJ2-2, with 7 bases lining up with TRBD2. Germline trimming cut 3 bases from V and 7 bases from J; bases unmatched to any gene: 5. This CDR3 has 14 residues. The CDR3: CASSFGGGLGELFF. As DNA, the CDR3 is TGTGCCAGCAGTTTTGGGGGAGGGCTCGGGGAGCTGTTTTTT.

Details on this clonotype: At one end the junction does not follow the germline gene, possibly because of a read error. The CDR3 sequence is CSVEAGTGGRGPYF. The CDR3 DNA reads TGCAGCGTTGAAGCGGGGACAGGGGGCCGAGGGCCCTACTTC. The chain uses TRBV29-1 and TRBJ1-2; 12 bases match TRBD1. From germline, CDR1 is SQVTM and CDR2 ANQGSEA. The CDR3 is 14 residues long. The full variable domain, completed using reference TRBV29-1 and TRBJ1-2, is SAVISQKPSRDICQRGTSLTIQCQVDSQVTMMFWYRQQPGQSLTLIATANQGSEATYESGFVIDKFPISRPNLTFSTLTVSNMSPEDSSIYLCSVEAGTGGRGPYFGSGTRLTVV.